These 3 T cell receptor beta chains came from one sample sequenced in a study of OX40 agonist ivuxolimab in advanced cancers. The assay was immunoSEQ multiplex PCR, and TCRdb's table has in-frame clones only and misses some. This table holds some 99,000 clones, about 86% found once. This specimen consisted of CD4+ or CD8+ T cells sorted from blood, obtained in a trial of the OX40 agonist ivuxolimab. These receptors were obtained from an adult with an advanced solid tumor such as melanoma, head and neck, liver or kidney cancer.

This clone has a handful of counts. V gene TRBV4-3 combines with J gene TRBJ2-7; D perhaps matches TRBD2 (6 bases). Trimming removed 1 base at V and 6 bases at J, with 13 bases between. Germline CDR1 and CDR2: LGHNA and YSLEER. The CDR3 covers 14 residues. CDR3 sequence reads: CASSQGTGSGEQYF. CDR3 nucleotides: TGCGCCAGCAGCCAAGGAACCGGGAGTGGCGAGCAGTACTTC.

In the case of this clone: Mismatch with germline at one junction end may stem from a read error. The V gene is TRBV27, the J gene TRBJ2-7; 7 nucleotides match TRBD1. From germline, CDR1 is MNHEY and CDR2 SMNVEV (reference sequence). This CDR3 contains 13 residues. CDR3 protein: CASKDRWHYEQCF. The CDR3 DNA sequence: TGTGCCAGCAAGGACAGGTGGCACTACGAGCAGTGCTTC.

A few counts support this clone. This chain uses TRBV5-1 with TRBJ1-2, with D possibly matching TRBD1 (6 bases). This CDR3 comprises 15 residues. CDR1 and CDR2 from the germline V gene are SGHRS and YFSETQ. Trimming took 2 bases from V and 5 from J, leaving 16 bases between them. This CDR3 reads CASSLSPGQSYGYTF. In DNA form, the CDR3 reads TGCGCCAGCAGCTTATCCCCCGGACAGAGTTATGGCTACACCTTC.